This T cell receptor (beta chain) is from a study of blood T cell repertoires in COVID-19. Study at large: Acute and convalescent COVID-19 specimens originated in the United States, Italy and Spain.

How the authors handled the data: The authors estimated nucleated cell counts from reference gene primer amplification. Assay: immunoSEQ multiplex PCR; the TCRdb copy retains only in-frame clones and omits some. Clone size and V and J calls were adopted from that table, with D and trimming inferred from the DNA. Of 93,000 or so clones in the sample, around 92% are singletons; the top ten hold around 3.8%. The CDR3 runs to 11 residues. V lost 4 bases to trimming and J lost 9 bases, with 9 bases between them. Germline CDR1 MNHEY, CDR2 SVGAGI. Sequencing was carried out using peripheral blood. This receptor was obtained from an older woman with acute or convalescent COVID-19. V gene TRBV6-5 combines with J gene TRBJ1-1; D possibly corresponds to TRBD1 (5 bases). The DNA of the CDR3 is TGTGCCAGCAGTTCCCTGGACAAAGCTTTCTTT. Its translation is CASSSLDKAFF.